This T cell receptor beta chain was sequenced during a study of cytomegalovirus exposure and HLA in healthy donors. With 60 Vbeta and 13 Jbeta primers, the PCR was carried out. Libraries were prepared by immunoSEQ multiplex PCR; TCRdb keeps only in-frame clonotypes and omits some of them. The table includes around 150,000 clones, roughly 80% detected once. This receptor was obtained from a woman in her thirties or forties in good health and CMV-seropositive. The sample consisted of PBMCs.

The CDR3: CASSPPGGTEAFF. The CDR3 bases are TGCGCCAGCAGCCCACCAGGGGGCACTGAAGCTTTCTTT. The chain joins TRBV4-1 to TRBJ1-1, with 7 bases aligning to TRBD1. Trimming removed 4 bases from V and 4 bases from J; junction bases left unmatched: 3. CDR1 and CDR2 (germline): MGHRA, YSYEKL. This CDR3 comprises 13 residues.